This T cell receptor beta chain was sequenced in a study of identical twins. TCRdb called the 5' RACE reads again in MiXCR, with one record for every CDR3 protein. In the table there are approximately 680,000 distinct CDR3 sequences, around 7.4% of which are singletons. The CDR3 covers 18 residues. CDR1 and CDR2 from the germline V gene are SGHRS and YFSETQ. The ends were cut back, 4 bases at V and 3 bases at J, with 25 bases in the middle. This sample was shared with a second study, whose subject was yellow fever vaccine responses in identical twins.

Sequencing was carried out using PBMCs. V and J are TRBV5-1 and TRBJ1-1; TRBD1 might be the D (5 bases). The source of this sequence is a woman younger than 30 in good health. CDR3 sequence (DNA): TGCGCCAGCAGCCCTTTCCAGGGACTCAAATTAATGGACACTGAAGCTTTCTTT. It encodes CASSPFQGLKLMDTEAFF.